The T cell receptor (beta chain) under discussion was sequenced for a study of blood T cell repertoires in COVID-19. Overall study context: There were acute and convalescent COVID-19 samples, and they came from the United States, Italy and Spain. T cells, B-cell-depleted T cells, or PBMCs provided the cDNA or gDNA that served as material.

Original processing methods: By means of reference gene primer amplification, nucleated cell counts were estimated. Clones were sequenced by immunoSEQ multiplex PCR, and TCRdb holds only the in-frame ones, with some missing. That table supplies the V and J calls and clone size; D and trimming were determined from the DNA. Of about 280,000 clones listed, more than 75% are singletons. With 7 bases clipped from V and 2 bases from J, the junction kept 5 bases outside the gene matches. CDR1 MNHEY and CDR2 SVGAGI come from the germline V gene. This CDR3 contains 14 residues. The source of this sequence is a woman aged 30 to 39 who had recovered from COVID-19. The chain uses TRBV6-5 and TRBJ1-3, with TRBD1 matching over 7 bases. Sequencing was carried out using peripheral blood. The CDR3 nucleotides are TGTGCCAGCATATTCACAGGGGCTGGAAACACCATATATTTT. Translated, it gives CASIFTGAGNTIYF.